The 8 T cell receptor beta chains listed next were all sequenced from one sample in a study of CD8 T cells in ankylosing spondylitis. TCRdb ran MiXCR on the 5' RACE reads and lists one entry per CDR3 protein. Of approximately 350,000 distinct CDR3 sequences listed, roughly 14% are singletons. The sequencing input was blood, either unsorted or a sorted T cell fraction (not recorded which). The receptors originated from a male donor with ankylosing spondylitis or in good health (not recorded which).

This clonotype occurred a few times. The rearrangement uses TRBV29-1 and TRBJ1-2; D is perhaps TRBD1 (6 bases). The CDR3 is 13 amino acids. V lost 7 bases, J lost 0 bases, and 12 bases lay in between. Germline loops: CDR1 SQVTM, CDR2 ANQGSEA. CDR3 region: CSARDTANYGYTF. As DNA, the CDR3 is TGCAGCGCCCGGGACACAGCTAACTATGGCTACACCTTC.

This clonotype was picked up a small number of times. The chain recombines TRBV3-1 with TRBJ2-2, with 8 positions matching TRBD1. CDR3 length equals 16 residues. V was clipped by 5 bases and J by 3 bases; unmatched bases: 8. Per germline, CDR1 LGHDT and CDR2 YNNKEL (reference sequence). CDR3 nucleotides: TGTGCCAGCAGCGCCCCAGGGGGCAGGTACACCGGGGAGCTGTTTTTT. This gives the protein CASSAPGGRYTGELFF.

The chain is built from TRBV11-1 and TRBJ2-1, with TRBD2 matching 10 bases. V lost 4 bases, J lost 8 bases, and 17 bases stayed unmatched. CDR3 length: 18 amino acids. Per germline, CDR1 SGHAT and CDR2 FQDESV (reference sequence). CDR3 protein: CASSYLAGALSSGYEQFF. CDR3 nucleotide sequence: TGTGCCAGCAGCTATCTAGCGGGGGCTTTATCAAGTGGGTATGAGCAGTTCTTC.

The CDR3 region has the DNA TGCGCCAGCAGCTTGACGGGGGAGGCGTACGAGCAGTACTTC. This encodes CASSLTGEAYEQYF. The J gene is TRBJ2-7, the V gene TRBV5-1; D perhaps matches TRBD2 (6 bases). The V and J ends lost 1 base and 4 bases respectively, with 12 bases between them. The CDR3 is 14 residues long. Germline CDR1 reads SGHRS; CDR2 reads YFSETQ.

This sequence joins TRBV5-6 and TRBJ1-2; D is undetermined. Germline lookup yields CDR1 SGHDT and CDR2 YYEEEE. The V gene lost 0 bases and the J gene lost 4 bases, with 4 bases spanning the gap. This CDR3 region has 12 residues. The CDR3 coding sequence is TGTGCCAGCAGCTTGGGGTCCTATGGCTACACCTTC. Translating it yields CASSLGSYGYTF.

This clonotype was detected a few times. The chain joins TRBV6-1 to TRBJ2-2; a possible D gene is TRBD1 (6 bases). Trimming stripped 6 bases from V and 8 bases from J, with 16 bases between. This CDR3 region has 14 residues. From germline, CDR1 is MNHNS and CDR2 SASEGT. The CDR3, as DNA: TGTGCCAGCAGGGAAAATCCCGGGACAGGGGAGCTGTTTTTT. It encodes CASRENPGTGELFF.

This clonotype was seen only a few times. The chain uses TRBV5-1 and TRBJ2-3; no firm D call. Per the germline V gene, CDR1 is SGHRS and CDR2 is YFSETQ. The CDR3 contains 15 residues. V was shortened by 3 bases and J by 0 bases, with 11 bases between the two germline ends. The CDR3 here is CASSSQAPSTDTQYF. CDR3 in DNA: TGCGCCAGCAGCTCGCAGGCTCCTAGCACAGATACGCAGTATTTT.

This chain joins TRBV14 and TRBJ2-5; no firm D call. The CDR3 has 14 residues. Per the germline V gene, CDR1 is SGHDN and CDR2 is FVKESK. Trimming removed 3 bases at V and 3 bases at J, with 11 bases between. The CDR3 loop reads CASSQLGREETQYF. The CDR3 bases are TGTGCCAGCAGCCAGCTCGGAAGGGAAGAGACCCAGTACTTC.